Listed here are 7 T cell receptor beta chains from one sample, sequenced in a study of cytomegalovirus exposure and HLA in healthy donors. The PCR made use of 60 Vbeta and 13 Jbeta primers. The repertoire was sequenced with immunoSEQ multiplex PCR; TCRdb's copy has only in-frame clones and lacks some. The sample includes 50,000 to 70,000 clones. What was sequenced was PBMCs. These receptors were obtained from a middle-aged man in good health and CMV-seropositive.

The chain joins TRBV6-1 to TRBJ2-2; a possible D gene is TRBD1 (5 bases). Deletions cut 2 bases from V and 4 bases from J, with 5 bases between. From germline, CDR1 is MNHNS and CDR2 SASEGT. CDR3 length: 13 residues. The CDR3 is CASSEQGTGELFF. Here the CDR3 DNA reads TGTGCCAGCAGTGAACAGGGCACCGGGGAGCTGTTTTTT.

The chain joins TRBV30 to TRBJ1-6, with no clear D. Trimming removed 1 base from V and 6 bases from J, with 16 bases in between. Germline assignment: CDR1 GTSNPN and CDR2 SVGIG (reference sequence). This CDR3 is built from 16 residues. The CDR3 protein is CAWSAPVLLRNSPLHF. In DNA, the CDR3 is TGTGCCTGGAGTGCTCCGGTTCTACTTCGTAATTCACCCCTCCACTTT.

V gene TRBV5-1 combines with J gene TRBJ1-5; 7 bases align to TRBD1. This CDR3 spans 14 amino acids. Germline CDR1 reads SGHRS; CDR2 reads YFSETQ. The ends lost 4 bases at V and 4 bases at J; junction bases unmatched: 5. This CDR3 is CASSTGQINQPQHF. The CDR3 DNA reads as TGCGCCAGCAGCACGGGACAGATAAATCAGCCCCAGCATTTT.

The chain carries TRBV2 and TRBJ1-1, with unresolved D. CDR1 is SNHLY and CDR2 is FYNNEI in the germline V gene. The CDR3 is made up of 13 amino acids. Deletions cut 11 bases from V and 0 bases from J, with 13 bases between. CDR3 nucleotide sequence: TGTGCCGCCCTAGGAGGGTTGAACACTGAAGCTTTCTTT. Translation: CAALGGLNTEAFF.

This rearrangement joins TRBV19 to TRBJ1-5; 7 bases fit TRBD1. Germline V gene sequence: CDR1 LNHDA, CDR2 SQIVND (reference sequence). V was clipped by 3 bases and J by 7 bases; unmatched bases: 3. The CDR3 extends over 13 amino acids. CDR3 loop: CASSIEGAQPQHF. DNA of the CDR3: TGTGCCAGTAGTATTGAGGGGGCACAGCCCCAGCATTTT.

The CDR3 DNA follows: TGTGCCAGCAGCTTACTTGGACTAGCGGGGGTTCAAGATGAGCAGTTCTTC. This sequence encodes CASSLLGLAGVQDEQFF. The rearrangement uses TRBV5-6 and TRBJ2-1; 13 nucleotides match TRBD2. The CDR3 contains 17 residues. Unmatched junction bases numbered 10, after V lost 2 bases and J lost 8 bases. Germline loops: CDR1 SGHDT, CDR2 YYEEEE.

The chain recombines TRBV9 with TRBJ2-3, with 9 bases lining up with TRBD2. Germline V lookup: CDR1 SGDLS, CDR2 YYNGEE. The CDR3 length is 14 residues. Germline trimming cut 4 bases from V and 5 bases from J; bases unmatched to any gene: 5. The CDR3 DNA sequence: TGTGCCAGCAGCTCGGGACTAGCAAGAGATACGCAGTATTTT. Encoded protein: CASSSGLARDTQYF.